This T cell receptor beta chain was obtained from a study of CD8 T cells in Susac syndrome. Overall study results and limits: As acknowledged by the study, its TCR sequencing and HLA analysis included a relatively small number of individuals.

The table lists this clonotype with a count of one. The target antigen is unknown. Random hexamers were used to reverse transcribe an amount of about 0.45 to 1 ug RNA. One entry per CDR3 protein results from TCRdb running MiXCR on the immunoSEQ multiplex PCR reads. The sample lists about 160,000 distinct CDR3 sequences, roughly 95% occurring once. The individuals used as controls were healthy donors who had been matched for both age and sex. CD8+ and CD4+ T cells were negatively isolated; TEMRA cells were FACS-enriched. Germline V gene data show CDR1 as SQVTM and CDR2 as ANQGSEA. V gave up 4 bases and J gave up 4 bases, with 11 bases separating them. This CDR3 has 13 residues.

The sequence was collected from a human donor in good health. The chain is built from TRBV29-1 and TRBJ1-5; D unclear. Specimen: CD4+ T cells from PBMCs. Here the CDR3 DNA reads TGCAGCGTTGTGGGTGGAGATAATCAGCCCCAGCATTTT. Its translation: CSVVGGDNQPQHF. The entire variable domain, with the rest obtained from reference TRBV29-1 and TRBJ1-5, is as follows: SAVISQKPSRDICQRGTSLTIQCQVDSQVTMMFWYRQQPGQSLTLIATANQGSEATYESGFVIDKFPISRPNLTFSTLTVSNMSPEDSSIYLCSVVGGDNQPQHFGDGTRLSIL.